This TCR beta chain came from a study of cytomegalovirus exposure and HLA in healthy donors (TCRdb year 2017). Context from the whole study: An earlier analysis of around 600 of the donors reported approximately 290 Gb of sequence data and about 100 million unique TCR beta sequences from 150 million to 200 million T cells. The study used immunosequencing to profile the T cell repertoires of 666 subjects and linked those repertoires to cytomegalovirus serostatus. The study aimed to test whether signatures of past pathogen exposure could be identified by cataloging public T cell receptors. To study patterns of TCR occurrence, a later analysis re-analyzed previously published TCR beta repertoires from several hundred donors and added high-resolution HLA genotyping. Alongside the repertoire data, information on donor age, sex, ethnicity and CMV serostatus was compiled. To predict cytomegalovirus infection status, the study brought together high-throughput TCR immunosequencing, statistical association of individual TCRs with disease status, and machine learning. Typing coverage differed by locus: A, B, C, DRB1 and DQB1 were typed in roughly 620-630 donors, DQA1 in 500 to 550, DPA1 in nearly 610, and DPB1 in approximately 450. An early release covering roughly 600 HLA-typed donors comprised approximately 290 gigabases of sequencing data and tens of millions of unique TCR sequences. Roughly five DR-DQ haplotypes were treated as single units for association and clustering because of strong linkage in the cohort. HLA typing covered class I and class II loci at four-digit resolution. In the later analysis, no new phenotypic data were used to find candidate immune exposures; instead, reliance was placed on TCR beta sequences and their occurrence across donors. Among the approximately 400 genotyped donors, about 83% belonged to the genetic ancestry cluster associated with self-reported Caucasian donors. Among almost 400 genotyped donors of the cohort, an average of about 240,000 unique TCR beta nucleotide sequences were sequenced per donor, 15% to 20% of them non-productive. Besides the first cohort of 666 subjects, a separate validation cohort made up of 120 different subjects was used. In a later genetic analysis, genome-wide SNP genotypes for about three fifths of the roughly 670 donors were used, and that subset was treated as a discovery cohort. Every discovery cohort repertoire had been produced on one sequencing platform. An earlier analysis of around 580 of the donors used high-throughput TCR beta sequencing to judge whether each TCR beta V gene segment behaved as functional or pseudogenic. On the study overall, not on this receptor specifically: HLA typing was unavailable for some donors at each locus, so association tests used only the typed subset. Linkage disequilibrium might explain the correlated functional status among segregating V segments, but an unknown experimental factor could not be excluded. While some public TCRs were present in many individuals, most TCR sequences turned up only very rarely across donors. Because counts were too low, seventeen rarely observed V segments, including chromosome 9 orphons, were excluded from the earlier analysis of fewer than 650 of the donors. A total of fewer than 200 TCR beta chains were listed by the study as associated with cytomegalovirus. A later genetic analysis associated a missense DCLRE1C variant with V-gene and J-gene trimming of TCR beta chains, and an independent cohort replicated the association. According to a later analysis, TCR association rates differed among HLA loci, with DRB1 alleles showing the most associated TCRs and HLA-C alleles showing the fewest. In a later genetic analysis, fewer N-insertions in productive TCRs were reported among donors in an Asian-associated ancestry cluster than the approximately 710-donor mean. This cohort had only TCR beta chains sequenced, and the lack of alpha or paired-chain data limited which features could be detected. At a false discovery rate of 0.05, a later analysis linked 15,000 to 20,000 TCR beta sequences to specific HLA alleles. When HLA alleles, especially DR and DQ, strongly co-occurred, TCR associations were difficult to assign to individual alleles. The sequencing pipeline was judged likely to have produced a cluster of highly shared sequence variants as a technical artifact. A further reported finding was that TCR beta sequences accurately predicted the HLA-A and HLA-B alleles for most subjects in the first cohort. According to the authors, the approach could potentially be generalized to other disease states and immunological phenotypes. In vitro tests confirmed that a few of the cytomegalovirus-associated TCR beta chains recognize cytomegalovirus antigens. In an earlier analysis of approximately 590 of the donors, most TCR beta V segments appeared in productive rearrangements about 87% or about 30% of the time, broadly matching IMGT annotations. Some IMGT-functional V segments, including TRBV6-2 and TRBV6-3, could not be distinguished by the 87-base-pair reads and were therefore excluded. Immune exposure information for the cohort was limited to CMV serostatus. The classifier was reported to diagnose cytomegalovirus status with high specificity and sensitivity in both the original and validation cohorts. A later analysis found that most CMV-associated TCR beta chains appeared HLA-restricted, with HLA associations seemingly driven largely by CMV exposure. In a later analysis, HLA-associated TCR beta chains were found to be more clonally expanded and to have lower generation probabilities than equally common non-associated chains. Sequencing depth was assumed to be roughly uniform across donors in the presence/absence analyses, though that assumption may not hold. Several of the top co-occurrence clusters appeared to be linked to parvovirus B19, influenza, CMV and Epstein-Barr virus, according to a later analysis.

Library preparation used the immunoSEQ multiplex PCR assay. A mixture of 60 forward primers for TCR Vbeta segments and 13 reverse primers for TCR Jbeta segments was used in the multiplex PCR. The CDR3 region of rearranged TCR beta genes was amplified from genomic DNA by a multiplex PCR assay. The amplified TCR beta libraries were sequenced on the Illumina HiSeq System as 87-base-pair reads. Turning to the authors' computational methods: A later analysis tallied 70 million to 100 million unique TCR beta chains across the roughly 610 repertoires, and about 12 million of those chains were shared by two or more donors. Raw reads were error-corrected and collapsed into unique sequences with a nearest-neighbor algorithm that merged closely related sequences to remove PCR and sequencing errors. CDR3 sequences were aligned to IMGT reference sequences to assign V, D and J gene segments. For a sequence to be retained, a match of at least six nucleotides was required to both a V gene segment and a J gene segment. A rearrangement was called productive if the CDR3 had no stop codons and remained in frame with V and J, and every other rearrangement was called non-productive. Following IMGT convention, CDR3 was defined as the stretch from the second conserved V-encoded cysteine up to the conserved J-encoded phenylalanine. The earlier analysis of some 580 of the donors excluded any sequence lacking an unambiguous match to a single V gene segment. An earlier analysis of roughly 590 of the donors called V segments functional above 56.7% productive rearrangements and segregating when the between-donor standard deviation exceeded 5%. A statistical classification framework was developed to diagnose cytomegalovirus status using the catalog of TCR beta chain sequences. A later analysis assigned V and J genes by comparing TCR nucleotide sequences with IMGT/GENE-DB human TR gene sequences. In a later analysis, CDR3 sequences and most-parsimonious VDJ recombination scenarios were assigned using the TCRdist pipeline. In a later analysis, every TCR beta chain was defined by the combination of its CDR3 amino acid sequence and its V-gene family, and reads without a unique V-gene family were dropped. To address suspected cross-contamination and a sequencing artifact, a later analysis removed 592 highly shared, low-generation-probability nucleotide sequences. In a later analysis, a clonal expansion index was calculated for each public chain from normalized within-repertoire ranks of inferred template counts. In a later analysis, generation probabilities were computed using a VDJ recombination model fitted to out-of-frame rearrangements, and the results were checked against IGoR. In a later analysis, hypergeometric tests were used to score TCR-TCR, TCR-HLA and TCR-CMV co-occurrence, with a repertoire-size bias correction applied to TCR pairs. To estimate false discovery rates, a later analysis permuted the HLA or CMV assignments 20 times. In a later analysis, co-occurring TCRs were grouped with DBSCAN, and TCRdist sequence similarity was added when clustering was performed within HLA-allele-positive subsets. For co-occurrence clustering, repertoires with fewer than 30,000 or more than 120,000 public chains were excluded, along with roughly 5 repertoires with anomalous nucleotide sharing. TCRdb obtained this table from immuneACCESS and retained in-frame rearrangements with V and J assigned. These tables miss some clones; where compared with another copy, unresolved V genes account for less than half of the shortfall, and the remainder is unexplained. That table is the source of V, J and clone size, and D and trimming were worked out from the DNA. Within this sample are over 150,000 clones, with roughly 78% of them counted one time only. Clones ranked in the top ten supply over 10% of the sample.

V is trimmed back by 1 base and J by 9 bases, and the junction contains 10 bases that no gene match accounts for. Taken from cysteine to phenylalanine, the CDR3 has 16 residues. Left in the record is the CDR3 DNA by itself, 48 bases read in frame from the first base. The CDR1 and CDR2 encoded by the germline V gene (reference sequence) are SGHAT and FQDESV. The cohort comprised some 680 healthy bone marrow donors. All cohort members were sampled while nominally healthy, although unrecorded immune exposures were likely present. The donor tested CMV seropositive, placing the donor among the roughly 300 seropositive members of the cohort. Every donor gave a peripheral blood sample, and the peripheral blood mononuclear cells from that sample were used for TCR beta sequencing. The Qiagen DNeasy Blood Extraction Kit was used to extract genomic DNA from the blood cell samples. As regards this clone: Its target antigen remains unknown. Within one base of it there is no much larger clone, and no base qualities were kept.

The material sequenced was PBMCs. This TCR was sampled from a woman aged 50 to 65 in good health and CMV-seropositive. The V and J genes are TRBV11-1 and TRBJ2-1, and TRBD1 aligns with 9 junction nucleotides. The CDR3 corresponds to CASSLDVGTGWGEQFF. In nucleotide form, the sequence is TGTGCCAGCAGCTTAGATGTCGGGACAGGGTGGGGTGAGCAGTTCTTC.